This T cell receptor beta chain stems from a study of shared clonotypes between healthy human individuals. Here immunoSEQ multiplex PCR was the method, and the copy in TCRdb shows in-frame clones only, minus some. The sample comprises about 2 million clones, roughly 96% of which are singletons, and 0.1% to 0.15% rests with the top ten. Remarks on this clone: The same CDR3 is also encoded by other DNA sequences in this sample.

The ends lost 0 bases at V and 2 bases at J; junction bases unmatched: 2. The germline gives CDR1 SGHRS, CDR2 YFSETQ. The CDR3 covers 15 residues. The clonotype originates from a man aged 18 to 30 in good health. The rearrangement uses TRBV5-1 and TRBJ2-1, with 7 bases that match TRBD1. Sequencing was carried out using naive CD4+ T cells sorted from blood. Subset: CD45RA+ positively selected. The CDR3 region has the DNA TGCGCCAGCAGCTTGGGACAGGGACCCTACAATGAGCAGTTCTTC. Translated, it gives CASSLGQGPYNEQFF.